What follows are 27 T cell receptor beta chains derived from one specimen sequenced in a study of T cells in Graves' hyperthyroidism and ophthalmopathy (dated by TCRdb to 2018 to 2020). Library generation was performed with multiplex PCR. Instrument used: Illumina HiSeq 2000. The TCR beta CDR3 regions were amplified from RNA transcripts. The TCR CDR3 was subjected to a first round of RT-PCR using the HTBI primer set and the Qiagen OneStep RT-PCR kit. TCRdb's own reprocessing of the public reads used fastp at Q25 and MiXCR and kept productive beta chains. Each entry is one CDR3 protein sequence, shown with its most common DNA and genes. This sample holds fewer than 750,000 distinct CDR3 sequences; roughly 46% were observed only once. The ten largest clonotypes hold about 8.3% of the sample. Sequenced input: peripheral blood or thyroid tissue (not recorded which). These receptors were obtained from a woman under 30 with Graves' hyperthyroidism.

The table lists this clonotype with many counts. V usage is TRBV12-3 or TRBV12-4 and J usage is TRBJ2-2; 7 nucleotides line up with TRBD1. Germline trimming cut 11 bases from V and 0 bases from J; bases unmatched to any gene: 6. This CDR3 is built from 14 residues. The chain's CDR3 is CAFSDRTNTGELFF. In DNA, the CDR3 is TGTGCCTTTTCGGACAGGACGAACACCGGGGAGCTGTTTTTT.

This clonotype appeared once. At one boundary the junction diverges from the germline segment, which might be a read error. The CDR3 loop is CSVEEGVSDSGTNVLTF. The CDR3 coding sequence is TGCAGCGTTGAAGAGGGTGTCTCCGACTCTGGGACCAACGTCCTGACTTTC. The V and J genes are TRBV29-1 and TRBJ2-6; D is unresolved. Germline values: CDR1 SQVTM, CDR2 ANQGSEA. The CDR3 runs to 17 residues.

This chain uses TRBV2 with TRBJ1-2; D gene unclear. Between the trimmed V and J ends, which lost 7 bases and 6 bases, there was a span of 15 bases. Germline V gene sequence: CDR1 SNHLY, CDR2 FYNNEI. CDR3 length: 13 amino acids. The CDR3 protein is CASTQDYNNGYTF. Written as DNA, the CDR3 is TGTGCCAGCACCCAGGACTACAACAATGGCTACACCTTC.

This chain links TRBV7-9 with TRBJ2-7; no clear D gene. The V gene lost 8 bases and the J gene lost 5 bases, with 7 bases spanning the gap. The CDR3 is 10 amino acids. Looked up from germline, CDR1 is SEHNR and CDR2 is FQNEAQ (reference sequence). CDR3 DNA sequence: TGTGCCAGCCCGAGTAACGAGCAGTACTTC. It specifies CASPSNEQYF.

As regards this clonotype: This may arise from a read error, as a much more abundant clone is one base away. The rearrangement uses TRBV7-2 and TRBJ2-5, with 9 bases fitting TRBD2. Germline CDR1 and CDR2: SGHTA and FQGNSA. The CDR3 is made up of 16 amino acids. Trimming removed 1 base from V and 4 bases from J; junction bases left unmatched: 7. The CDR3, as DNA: TGTGCCAGCAGCTTAGGTATGCGGGAGGGAAGAGAGACCCAGTACTTC. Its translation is CASSLGMREGRETQYF.

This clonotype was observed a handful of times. The CDR3 nucleotides read TGTGCCAGCAGTGCACGTCGGCAATCCTACTACGAGCAGTACTTC. Its translation is CASSARRQSYYEQYF. This chain joins TRBV6-6 and TRBJ2-7; unclear D gene. The CDR3 contains 15 residues. The germline V and J ends were trimmed by 5 bases and 3 bases, with 17 bases remaining between them. The germline V gene has CDR1 MNHNY and CDR2 SVGAGI (reference sequence).

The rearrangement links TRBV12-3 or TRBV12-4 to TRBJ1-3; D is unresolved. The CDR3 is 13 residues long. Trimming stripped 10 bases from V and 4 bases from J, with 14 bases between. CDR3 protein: CATSRSRGNTIYF. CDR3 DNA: TGTGCCACTTCGCGGAGTAGAGGAAACACCATATATTTT.

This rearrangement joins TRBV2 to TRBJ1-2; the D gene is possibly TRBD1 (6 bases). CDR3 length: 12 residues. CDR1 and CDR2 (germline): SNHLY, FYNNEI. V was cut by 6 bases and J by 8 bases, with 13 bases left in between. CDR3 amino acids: CASSKQGDGYTF. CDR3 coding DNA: TGTGCCAGCAGCAAACAGGGTGACGGCTACACCTTC.

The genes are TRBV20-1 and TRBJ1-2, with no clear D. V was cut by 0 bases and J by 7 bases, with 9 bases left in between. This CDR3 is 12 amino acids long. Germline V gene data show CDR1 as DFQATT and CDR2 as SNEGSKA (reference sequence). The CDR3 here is CSARERAGGYTF. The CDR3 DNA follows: TGCAGTGCTAGAGAACGAGCGGGTGGCTACACCTTC.

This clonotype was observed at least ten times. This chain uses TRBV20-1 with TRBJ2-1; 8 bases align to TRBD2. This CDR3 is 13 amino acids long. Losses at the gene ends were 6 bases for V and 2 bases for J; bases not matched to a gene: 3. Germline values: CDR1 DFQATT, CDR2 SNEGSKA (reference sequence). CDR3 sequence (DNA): TGCAGTGCGGAGGGACTAGCCTACAATGAGCAGTTCTTC. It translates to CSAEGLAYNEQFF.

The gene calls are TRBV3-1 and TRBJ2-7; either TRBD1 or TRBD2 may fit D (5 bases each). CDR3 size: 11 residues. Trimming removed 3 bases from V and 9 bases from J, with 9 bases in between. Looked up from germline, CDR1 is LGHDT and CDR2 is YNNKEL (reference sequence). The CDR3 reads CASSQGVWQYF. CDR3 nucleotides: TGTGCCAGCAGCCAGGGGGTCTGGCAGTACTTC.

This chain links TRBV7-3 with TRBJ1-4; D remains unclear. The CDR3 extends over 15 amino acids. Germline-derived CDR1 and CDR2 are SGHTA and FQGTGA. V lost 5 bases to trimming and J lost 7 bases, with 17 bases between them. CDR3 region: CASSPSGRGGEKLFF. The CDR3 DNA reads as TGTGCCAGCAGCCCTAGCGGGCGTGGTGGTGAAAAACTGTTTTTT.

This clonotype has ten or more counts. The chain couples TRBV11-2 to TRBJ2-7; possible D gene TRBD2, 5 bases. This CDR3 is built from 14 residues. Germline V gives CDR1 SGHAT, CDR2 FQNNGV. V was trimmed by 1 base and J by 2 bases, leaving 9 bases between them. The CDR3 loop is CASSLVRGTYEQYF. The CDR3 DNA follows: TGTGCCAGCAGCTTAGTCCGGGGAACCTACGAGCAGTACTTC.

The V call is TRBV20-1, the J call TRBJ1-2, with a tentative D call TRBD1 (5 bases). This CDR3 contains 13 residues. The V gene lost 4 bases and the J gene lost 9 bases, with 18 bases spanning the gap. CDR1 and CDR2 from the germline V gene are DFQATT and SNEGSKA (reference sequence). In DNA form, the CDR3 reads TGCAGTGCTACCGGGACTAGCGGGGGTAGCTACACCTTC. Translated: CSATGTSGGSYTF.

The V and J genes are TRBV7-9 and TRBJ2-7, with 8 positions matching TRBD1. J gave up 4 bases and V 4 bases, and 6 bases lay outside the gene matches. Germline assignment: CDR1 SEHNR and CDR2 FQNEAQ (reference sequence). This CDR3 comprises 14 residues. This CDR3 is CASSSPTGEYEQYF. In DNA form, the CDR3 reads TGTGCCAGCAGCTCACCGACAGGGGAATACGAGCAGTACTTC.

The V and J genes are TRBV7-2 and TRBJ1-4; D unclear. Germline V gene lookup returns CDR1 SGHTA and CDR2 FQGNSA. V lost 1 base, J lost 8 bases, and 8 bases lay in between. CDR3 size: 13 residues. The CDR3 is CASSLDPGEKLFF. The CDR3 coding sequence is TGTGCCAGCAGCTTAGACCCGGGGGAAAAACTGTTTTTT. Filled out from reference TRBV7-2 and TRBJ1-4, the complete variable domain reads GAGVSQSPSNKVTEKGKDVELRCDPISGHTALYWYRQSLGQGLEFLIYFQGNSAPDKSGLPSDRFSAERTGGSVSTLTIQRTQQEDSAVYLCASSLDPGEKLFFGSGTQLSVL.

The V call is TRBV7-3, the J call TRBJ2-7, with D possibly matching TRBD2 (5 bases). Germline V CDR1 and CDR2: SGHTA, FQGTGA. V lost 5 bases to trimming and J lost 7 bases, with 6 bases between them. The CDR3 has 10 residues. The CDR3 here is CASSRREQYF. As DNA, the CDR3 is TGTGCCAGCAGCCGGAGGGAGCAGTACTTC. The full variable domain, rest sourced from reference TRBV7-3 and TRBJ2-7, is GAGVSQTPSNKVTEKGKYVELRCDPISGHTALYWYRQSLGQGPEFLIYFQGTGAADDSGLPNDRFFAVRPEGSVSTLKIQRTERGDSAVYLCASSRREQYFGPGTRLTVT.

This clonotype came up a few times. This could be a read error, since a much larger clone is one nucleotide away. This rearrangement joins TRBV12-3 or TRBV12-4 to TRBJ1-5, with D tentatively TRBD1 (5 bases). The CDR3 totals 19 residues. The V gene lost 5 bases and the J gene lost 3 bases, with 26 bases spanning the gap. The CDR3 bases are TGTGCCAGCAGTCCGGCTTGGGACGGTAGCGGGGGTAACAATCAGCCCCAGCATTTT. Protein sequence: CASSPAWDGSGGNNQPQHF.

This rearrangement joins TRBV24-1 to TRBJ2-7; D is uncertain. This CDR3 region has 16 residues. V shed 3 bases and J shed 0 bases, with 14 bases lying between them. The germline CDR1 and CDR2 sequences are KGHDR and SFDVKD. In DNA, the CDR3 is TGTGCCACCAGTGATCCAGCGTCGCCGGTCTCCTACGAGCAGTACTTC. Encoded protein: CATSDPASPVSYEQYF.

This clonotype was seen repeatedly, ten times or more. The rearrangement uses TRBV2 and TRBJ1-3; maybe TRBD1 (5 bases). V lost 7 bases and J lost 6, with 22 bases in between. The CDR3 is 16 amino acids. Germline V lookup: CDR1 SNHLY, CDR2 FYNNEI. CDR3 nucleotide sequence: TGTGCCAGCACCACCCAGTCGGGGGGAGGAGAAAACACCATATATTTT. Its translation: CASTTQSGGGENTIYF.

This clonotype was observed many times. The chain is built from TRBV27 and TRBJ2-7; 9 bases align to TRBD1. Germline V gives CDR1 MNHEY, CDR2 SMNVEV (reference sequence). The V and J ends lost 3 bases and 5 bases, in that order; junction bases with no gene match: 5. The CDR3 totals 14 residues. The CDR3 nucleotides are TGTGCCAGCAGTTTCCGGGACAGGGTACACGAGCAGTACTTC. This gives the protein CASSFRDRVHEQYF.

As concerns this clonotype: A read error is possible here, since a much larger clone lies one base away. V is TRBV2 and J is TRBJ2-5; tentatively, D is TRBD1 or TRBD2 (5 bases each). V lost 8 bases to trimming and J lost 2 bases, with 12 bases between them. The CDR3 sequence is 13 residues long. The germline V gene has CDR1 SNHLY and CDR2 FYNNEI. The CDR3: CASPGAEQETQYF. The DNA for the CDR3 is TGTGCCAGCCCCGGGGCAGAGCAAGAGACCCAGTACTTC.

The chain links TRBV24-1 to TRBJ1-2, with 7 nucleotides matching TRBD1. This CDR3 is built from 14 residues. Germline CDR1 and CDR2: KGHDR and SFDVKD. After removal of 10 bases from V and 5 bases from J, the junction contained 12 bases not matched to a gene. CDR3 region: CATSTGVFGYGYTF. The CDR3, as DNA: TGTGCCACTTCAACAGGGGTCTTCGGTTATGGCTACACCTTC.

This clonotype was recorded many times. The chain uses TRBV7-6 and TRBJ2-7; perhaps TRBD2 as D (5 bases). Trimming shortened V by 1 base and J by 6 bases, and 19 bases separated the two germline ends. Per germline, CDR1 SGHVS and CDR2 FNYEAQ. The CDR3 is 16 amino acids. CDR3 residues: CASSLGNGIGSTEQYF. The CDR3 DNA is TGTGCCAGCAGCTTAGGAAACGGGATAGGTTCCACCGAGCAGTACTTC.

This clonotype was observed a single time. The CDR3 DNA reads as TGCAGTGCTAGTGCTCCTGCAGAGCAGTACAATCAGCCCCAGTACTTC. Translating it yields CSASAPAEQYNQPQYF. V and J are TRBV20-1 and TRBJ2-5; D is unresolved. V was trimmed by 3 bases and J by 9 bases, leaving 26 bases between them. This CDR3 has 16 amino acids. Germline V gene sequence: CDR1 DFQATT, CDR2 SNEGSKA (reference sequence).

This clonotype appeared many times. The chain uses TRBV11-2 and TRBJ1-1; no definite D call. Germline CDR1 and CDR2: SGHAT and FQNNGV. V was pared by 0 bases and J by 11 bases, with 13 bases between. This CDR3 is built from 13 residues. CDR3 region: CASSLDRGGRAFF. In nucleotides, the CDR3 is TGTGCCAGCAGCTTAGATCGTGGAGGGAGGGCTTTCTTT. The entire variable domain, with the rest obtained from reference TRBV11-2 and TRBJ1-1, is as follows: EAGVAQSPRYKIIEKRQSVAFWCNPISGHATLYWYQQILGQGPKLLIQFQNNGVVDDSQLPKDRFSAERLKGVDSTLKIQPAKLEDSAVYLCASSLDRGGRAFFGQGTRLTVV.

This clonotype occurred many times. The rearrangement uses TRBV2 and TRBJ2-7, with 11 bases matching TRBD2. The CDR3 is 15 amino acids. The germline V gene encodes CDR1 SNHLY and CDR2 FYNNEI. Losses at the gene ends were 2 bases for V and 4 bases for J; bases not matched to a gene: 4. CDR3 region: CASSEWGLAEYEQYF. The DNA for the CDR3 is TGTGCCAGCAGTGAATGGGGACTAGCGGAATACGAGCAGTACTTC.